This T cell receptor (beta chain) was identified during a study of blood T cell repertoires in COVID-19 (dated by TCRdb to 2018 to 2020). Regarding the research as a whole: Samples covering the acute and convalescent phases of COVID-19 were provided by collaborators in the United States, Italy and Spain. Samples were obtained from the ongoing ImmuneRACE study (first 160 participants) and from 950 to 1,500 subjects provided by 6 global collaborators. HLA class I and class II types, where available, came from metadata supplied by the sample provider rather than from assay-based typing. Subjects who had been exposed to COVID-19, were actively infected with it, or had recovered from it provided the deeply sampled blood TCRbeta repertoires that made up the dataset. The material from the prospective study consisted of cDNA or gDNA derived from T cells, B-cell-depleted T cells, or PBMCs. The repertoires were released in a freely available public database intended as a resource for research on the immune response to SARS-CoV-2. A de-identified subject ID, COVID-19 status, age in years and sex were almost always included in the sample metadata. The paper's findings and limits, for the study overall: How much clinical and demographic metadata was included differed by source and by participant, and the metadata was provided uncurated.

Notes on this clone: The target of this receptor is not known. No quality values exist for individual bases; no much larger clone is one base distant.

In Seattle, one collaborating source enrolled patients while the infection was active and tracked those patients longitudinally over the course of disease. The collaborating institutions used their own protocols to collect whole blood in K2EDTA tubes. For TCRbeta analysis, collaborators shipped samples as frozen whole blood, isolated PBMCs, or DNA extracted from either of those sample types. V and J lose 5 bases and 4 bases, and a span of 14 bases separates them. Looking up the germline V gene (reference sequence) yields CDR1 SEHNR and CDR2 FQNEAQ. From its cysteine to its phenylalanine, the CDR3 spans 14 amino acids. Here the CDR3 DNA is all that survives: 42 bases in frame from base 1. TCRbeta CDR3 regions were amplified from genomic DNA by means of the immunoSEQ Assay, a bias-controlled multiplex PCR. Turning to the authors' computational methods: The number of nucleated cells in each sample was estimated from the amplification of reference gene primers within the assay. To quantify the absolute abundance of each unique TCRbeta CDR3 rearrangement, sequence reads were collapsed and filtered. Productive Simpson clonality was computed per sample as the square root of Simpson's diversity index over productive rearrangements. Imported from immuneACCESS, the table was reduced by TCRdb to in-frame sequences with V and J called. These copies leave out some clones; in studies compared against another copy, an unresolved V gene accounts for under half, and the cause of the remainder is not known. That table is the source of V, J and clone size, and D and trimming were worked out from the DNA. This sample holds hundreds of thousands of clones; roughly 86% were observed only once. Of the sample, about 2.3% falls within the top ten clones.

This clonotype was sampled from a woman aged 55-70 years with COVID-19, enrolled during active disease. The sequenced sample consisted of peripheral blood. The rearranged chain carries TRBV7-9 and TRBJ1-1; the best D guess is TRBD1, with 6 bases matching. CDR3 region: CASSHPGAPTEAFF. Here is the DNA: TGTGCCAGCAGCCACCCAGGGGCGCCCACTGAAGCTTTCTTT.